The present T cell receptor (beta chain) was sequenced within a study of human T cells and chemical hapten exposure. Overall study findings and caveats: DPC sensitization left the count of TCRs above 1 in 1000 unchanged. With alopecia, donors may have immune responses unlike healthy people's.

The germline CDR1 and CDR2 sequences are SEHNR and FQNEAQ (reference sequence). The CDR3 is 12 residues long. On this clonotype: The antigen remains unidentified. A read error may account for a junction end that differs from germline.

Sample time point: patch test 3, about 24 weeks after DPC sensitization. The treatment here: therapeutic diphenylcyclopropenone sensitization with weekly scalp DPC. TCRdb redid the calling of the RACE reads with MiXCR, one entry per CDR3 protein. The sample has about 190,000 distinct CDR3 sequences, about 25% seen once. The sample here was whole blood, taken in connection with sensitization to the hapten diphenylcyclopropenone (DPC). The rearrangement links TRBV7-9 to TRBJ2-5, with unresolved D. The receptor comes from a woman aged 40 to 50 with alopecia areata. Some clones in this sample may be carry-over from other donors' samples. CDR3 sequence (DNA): TGTGCCGGCAGCCCAGTTGAAGAGACCCAGTACTTC. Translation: CAGSPVEETQYF.